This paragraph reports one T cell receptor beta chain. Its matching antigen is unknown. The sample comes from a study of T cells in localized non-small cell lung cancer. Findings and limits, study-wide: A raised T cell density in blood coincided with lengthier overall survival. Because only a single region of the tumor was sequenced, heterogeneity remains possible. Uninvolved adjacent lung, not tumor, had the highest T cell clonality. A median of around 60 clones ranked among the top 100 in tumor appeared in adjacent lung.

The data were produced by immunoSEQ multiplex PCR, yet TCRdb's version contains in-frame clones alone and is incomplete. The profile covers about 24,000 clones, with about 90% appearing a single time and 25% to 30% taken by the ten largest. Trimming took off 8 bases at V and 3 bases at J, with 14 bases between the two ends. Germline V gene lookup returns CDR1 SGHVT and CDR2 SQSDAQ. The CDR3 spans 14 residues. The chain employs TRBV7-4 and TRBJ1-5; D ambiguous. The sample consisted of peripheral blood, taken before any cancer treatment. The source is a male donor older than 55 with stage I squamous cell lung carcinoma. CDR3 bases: TGTGCCAGCTCCCGGGCCAGCTCCAATCAGCCCCAGCATTTT. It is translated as CASSRASSNQPQHF. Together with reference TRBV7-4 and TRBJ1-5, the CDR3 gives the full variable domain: GAGVSQSPRYKVAKRGRDVALRCDSISGHVTLYWYRQTLGQGSEVLTYSQSDAQRDKSGRPSGRFSAERPERSVSTLKIQRTEQGDSAVYLCASSRASSNQPQHFGDGTRLSIL.